The clone carrying this T cell receptor beta chain occurred once. The entry originates in a study of blood T cell repertoires in COVID-19. Study summary: T cells, B-cell-depleted T cells, or PBMCs provided the cDNA or gDNA that served as material.

This table comes from immunoSEQ multiplex PCR, and its TCRdb copy is limited to in-frame clones, with some not included. Of more than 95,000 clones in the sample, around 90% were seen once. Trimming removed 5 bases at V and 0 bases at J, with 5 bases between. Looked up from germline, CDR1 is MNHNY and CDR2 is SVGAGI (reference sequence). The CDR3 consists of 13 residues. The sequence was obtained from a man over 45 in a cohort sampled during active COVID-19. Sequencing used peripheral blood. This chain uses TRBV6-6 with TRBJ2-4; possible D gene TRBD1, 5 bases. In DNA form, the CDR3 reads TGTGCCAGCAGTAGGGGAGCCAAAAACATTCAGTACTTC. This codes for CASSRGAKNIQYF.